Listed here are 22 T cell receptor beta chains from one sample, sequenced in a study of shared clonotypes between healthy human individuals. TCRdb keeps only in-frame clones here, not all; method: immunoSEQ multiplex PCR. Of about 680,000 clones listed, roughly nine tenths are singletons. The naive CD8 subset, CD45RO-negative cells positively selected for CCR7, excluded terminally differentiated effector memory CD45RA+ cells. What was sequenced was naive CD8+ T cells sorted from blood. These receptors were taken from a man aged 30 to 45 in good health.

The chain links TRBV5-6 to TRBJ1-2, with TRBD1 matching over 9 bases. The CDR3 is 18 residues long. Germline lookup yields CDR1 SGHDT and CDR2 YYEEEE. V gave up 2 bases and J gave up 1 base; unmatched junction bases: 12. The CDR3 protein is CASSFNRQGEKGNYGYTF. CDR3 DNA sequence: TGTGCCAGCAGCTTTAATAGACAGGGGGAGAAAGGTAACTATGGCTACACCTTC.

CDR3 DNA sequence: TGTGCCAGCAGCGGTGACAGGGCGAACACTGAAGCTTTCTTT. It translates to CASSGDRANTEAFF. The V call is TRBV6-1, the J call TRBJ1-1; TRBD1 agrees at 7 bases. CDR3 length: 14 residues. V gave up 6 bases and J gave up 1 base; unmatched junction bases: 5. Germline V gene sequence: CDR1 MNHNS, CDR2 SASEGT.

V gene TRBV5-1 combines with J gene TRBJ2-7, with 13 bases lining up with TRBD2. This CDR3 comprises 16 residues. The V gene end was trimmed by 2 bases and the J gene end by 0 bases; junction bases not matched to a gene: 2. Germline assignment: CDR1 SGHRS and CDR2 YFSETQ. The CDR3 sequence is CASSLRLAGGSYEQYF. In nucleotides, the CDR3 is TGCGCCAGCAGCTTACGACTAGCGGGGGGCTCCTACGAGCAGTACTTC.

The genes are TRBV27 and TRBJ2-1, with TRBD1 as a possible D gene (6 bases). Trimming shortened V by 6 bases and J by 5 bases, and 11 bases separated the two germline ends. Germline V gene data show CDR1 as MNHEY and CDR2 as SMNVEV (reference sequence). The CDR3 sequence is 13 residues long. CDR3 in DNA: TGTGCCAGCAGCACGGGACACCACAATGAGCAGTTCTTC. Translating gives CASSTGHHNEQFF.

The chain links TRBV19 to TRBJ1-5; 9 positions match TRBD1. The CDR3 is 15 amino acids. The V gene's germline CDR1 is LNHDA and CDR2 SQIVND (reference sequence). Germline trimming cut 1 base from V and 6 bases from J; bases unmatched to any gene: 4. The CDR3: CASSIGTGASQPQHF. In nucleotides, the CDR3 is TGTGCCAGTAGTATAGGGACAGGGGCAAGTCAGCCCCAGCATTTT.

The rearrangement uses TRBV7-3 and TRBJ1-2; no clear D. The length of the CDR3 is 12 residues. CDR1 is SGHTA and CDR2 is FQGTGA in the germline V gene. With 4 bases removed from V and 10 bases from J, the gap between germline ends came to 13 bases. The CDR3 bases are TGTGCCAGCAGCTCTTCAGGCCCCCTCTACACCTTC. Translated, it gives CASSSSGPLYTF.

The chain employs TRBV30 and TRBJ1-2; D is unresolved. This CDR3 comprises 11 residues. The germline gives CDR1 GTSNPN, CDR2 SVGIG (reference sequence). V gave up 8 bases and J gave up 4 bases, with 11 bases separating them. The CDR3 loop is CAVRLSYGYTF. CDR3 in DNA: TGTGCCGTACGACTGAGCTATGGCTACACCTTC.

The chain joins TRBV7-2 to TRBJ1-2; 12 positions agree with TRBD1. The CDR3 sequence is 15 residues long. Germline V CDR1 and CDR2: SGHTA, FQGNSA. The V segment lost 5 bases and the J segment 2 bases; nucleotides outside the gene matches: 3. Here the CDR3 reads CASSPGTGGNYGYTF. For the CDR3, the DNA is TGTGCCAGCAGCCCGGGGACAGGGGGCAACTATGGCTACACCTTC. Complete variable domain (other parts from reference TRBV7-2 and TRBJ1-2): GAGVSQSPSNKVTEKGKDVELRCDPISGHTALYWYRQSLGQGLEFLIYFQGNSAPDKSGLPSDRFSAERTGGSVSTLTIQRTQQEDSAVYLCASSPGTGGNYGYTFGSGTRLTVV.

The chain recombines TRBV27 with TRBJ2-4, with 7 positions matching TRBD2. Germline trimming cut 6 bases from V and 8 bases from J; bases unmatched to any gene: 13. This CDR3 spans 15 amino acids. CDR1 is MNHEY, CDR2 SMNVEV, per germline (reference sequence). Here the CDR3 DNA reads TGTGCCAGCAGCTCTTTCGGGGGGAATGGGGACATTCAGTACTTC. Its protein is CASSSFGGNGDIQYF.

The chain recombines TRBV7-2 with TRBJ2-2; possible D gene TRBD1, 5 bases. CDR1 is SGHTA, CDR2 FQGNSA, per germline. Trimming shortened V by 3 bases and J by 3 bases, and 14 bases separated the two germline ends. The CDR3 is made up of 16 amino acids. The CDR3, as DNA: TGTGCCAGCAGCTTTAAAGGGGTTGGGTACACCGGGGAGCTGTTTTTT. Its protein is CASSFKGVGYTGELFF.

The chain recombines TRBV7-9 with TRBJ1-2; D is possibly TRBD1 (5 bases). The CDR3 length is 17 residues. Germline V lookup: CDR1 SEHNR, CDR2 FQNEAQ (reference sequence). V lost 5 bases to trimming and J lost 4 bases, with 23 bases between them. The CDR3 DNA is TGTGCCAGCAGCCCCCCGCCTCAGACAGAACCATCCTATGGCTACACCTTC. This gives the protein CASSPPPQTEPSYGYTF.

This CDR3 is CASSEDRVDEKLFF. Here the CDR3 DNA reads TGTGCCAGCAGTGAAGACAGGGTCGATGAAAAACTGTTTTTT. The V gene is TRBV6-1, the J gene TRBJ1-4, with D maybe TRBD1 (6 bases). The CDR3 contains 14 residues. V gave up 1 base and J gave up 6 bases, with 9 bases separating them. Germline CDR1 reads MNHNS; CDR2 reads SASEGT.

This rearrangement joins TRBV29-1 to TRBJ2-2; D not certain. Trimming took off 5 bases at V and 2 bases at J, with 9 bases between the two ends. Germline loops: CDR1 SQVTM, CDR2 ANQGSEA. The CDR3 runs to 13 residues. CDR3 in amino acids: CSVLTPNTGELFF. CDR3 nucleotides: TGCAGCGTTCTCACCCCCAACACCGGGGAGCTGTTTTTT.

The V and J genes are TRBV10-3 and TRBJ2-5; D perhaps matches TRBD2 (6 bases). V lost 6 bases and J lost 2, with 10 bases in between. Germline CDR1 ENHRY, CDR2 SYGVKD. The CDR3 spans 13 residues. The CDR3 loop reads CAISGTSQETQYF. CDR3 coding DNA: TGTGCCATCAGCGGGACTTCTCAAGAGACCCAGTACTTC.

Turning to this clone: Additional DNA sequences in this sample encode the identical CDR3. V gene TRBV9 combines with J gene TRBJ1-2; 10 nucleotides agree with TRBD1. Germline CDR1 is SGDLS and CDR2 is YYNGEE. This CDR3 has 15 residues. V shed 0 bases and J 2 bases; nucleotides not matched to a gene: 1. CDR3 region: CASSVGQGANYGYTF. The CDR3 DNA sequence: TGTGCCAGCAGCGTAGGACAGGGGGCGAACTATGGCTACACCTTC.

The chain has TRBV5-1 and TRBJ2-1; D might be TRBD2 (6 bases). Trimming removed 7 bases from V and 7 bases from J, with 15 bases in between. This CDR3 has 13 amino acids. The germline gives CDR1 SGHRS, CDR2 YFSETQ. The CDR3 DNA reads as TGCGCCAGCTGTGGGACTGGGGCGAATGAGCAGTTCTTC. Its protein is CASCGTGANEQFF.

J is TRBJ2-2 and V is TRBV29-1; TRBD2 might be the D (6 bases). Germline CDR1 is SQVTM and CDR2 is ANQGSEA. The CDR3 contains 12 residues. CDR3 coding DNA: TGCGGGGGAGCGGGTGACACCGGGGAGCTGTTTTTT. Protein product: CGGAGDTGELFF.

The V gene is TRBV10-2, the J gene TRBJ1-5; D is uncertain. This CDR3 has 15 amino acids. V shed 8 bases and J shed 0 bases, with 14 bases lying between them. Germline V CDR1 and CDR2: WSHSY, SAAADI. CDR3 sequence: CASARTEYSNQPQHF. The CDR3 coding sequence is TGCGCCAGCGCACGGACGGAATATAGCAATCAGCCCCAGCATTTT.

The chain has TRBV28 and TRBJ2-5, with 9 bases matching TRBD2. This CDR3 is built from 16 residues. Germline assignment: CDR1 MDHEN and CDR2 SYDVKM. J lost 2 bases, V lost 2 bases, and 6 bases had no gene match. DNA of the CDR3: TGTGCCAGCAGTTTAGGCCCTAGCGGGATTCAAGAGACCCAGTACTTC. Protein: CASSLGPSGIQETQYF.

The V call is TRBV6-6, the J call TRBJ2-5, with D possibly being TRBD1 (6 bases). The CDR3 is made up of 13 amino acids. V lost 9 bases, J lost 3 bases, and 14 bases lay in between. The germline V gene has CDR1 MNHNY and CDR2 SVGAGI (reference sequence). DNA of the CDR3: TGTGCCAGTTGGACAGAAGAAAAAGAGACCCAGTACTTC. It codes for CASWTEEKETQYF.

This chain joins TRBV25-1 and TRBJ1-1; D unclear. Looked up from germline, CDR1 is MGHDK and CDR2 is SYGVNS. V was clipped by 8 bases and J by 7 bases, with 8 bases between them. This CDR3 comprises 10 residues. As DNA, the CDR3 is TGTGCCAGCCGGTCTCATGAAGCTTTCTTT. Translation: CASRSHEAFF.

The chain recombines TRBV5-6 with TRBJ1-1, with D maybe TRBD1 (5 bases). V was clipped by 0 bases and J by 4 bases, with 10 bases between them. Germline CDR1 reads SGHDT; CDR2 reads YYEEEE. The CDR3 is 14 residues long. CDR3 loop: CASSLDGGGTEAFF. The CDR3 DNA sequence: TGTGCCAGCAGCTTGGATGGGGGAGGCACTGAAGCTTTCTTT. The complete variable domain, with remaining parts taken from reference TRBV5-6 and TRBJ1-1, reads DAGVTQSPTHLIKTRGQQVTLRCSPKSGHDTVSWYQQALGQGPQFIFQYYEEEERQRGNFPDRFSGHQFPNYSSELNVNALLLGDSALYLCASSLDGGGTEAFFGQGTRLTVV.